These T cell receptor beta chains were read from a single sample in a study of blood T cell repertoires in COVID-19. Assay used: immunoSEQ multiplex PCR; TCRdb lists only in-frame clones, some missing. The table includes around 190,000 clones, roughly 88% detected once. Sequenced sample: peripheral blood. All receptors derive from a human donor in a cohort sampled during active COVID-19. Both conserved end residues are part of each CDR3. The order of the fields is D gene, clone size, V gene, CDR3 length, J gene, CDR3 protein, CDR3 DNA. D genes are given only for firm matches. Expanded clones are given a class, and other clones once, few, many or no size at all.

NA,NA,TRBV5-1,14,TRBJ2-7,CASSSDRITYEQYF,TGCGCCAGCAGTTCGGACAGAATAACCTACGAGCAGTACTTC
TRBD1,NA,TRBV6-5,15,TRBJ2-5,CASSSRWTGRETQYF,TGTGCCAGCAGTTCCCGTTGGACAGGGAGAGAGACCCAGTACTTC
TRBD1,NA,TRBV25-1,13,TRBJ2-7,CASTAGQGRQQYF,TGTGCCAGCACCGCGGGACAGGGACGGCAGCAGTACTTC
TRBD2,NA,TRBV7-6,16,TRBJ2-3,CASSLGVGGGSDTQYF,TGTGCCAGCAGCTTAGGTGTCGGGGGAGGGTCAGATACGCAGTATTTT
NA,NA,TRBV28,15,TRBJ2-4,CASSFPHSHKNIQYF,TGTGCCAGCAGTTTTCCCCACAGCCACAAAAACATTCAATACTTC
TRBD1,NA,TRBV19,15,TRBJ2-3,CASRWTGSGTDTQYF,TGTGCCAGTAGGTGGACAGGGAGTGGTACAGATACGCAGTATTTT
NA,NA,TRBV27,15,TRBJ1-6,CASSLIGLTDSPLHF,TGTGCCAGCAGTTTAATCGGGTTGACAGATTCACCCCTCCACTTT
NA,few,TRBV12-3/TRBV12-4,13,TRBJ1-1,CASGTGRETEAFF,TGTGCCAGCGGCACGGGGCGGGAGACTGAAGCTTTCTTT
NA,NA,TRBV18,15,TRBJ1-5,CASSPTGYSNQPQHF,TGTGCCAGCTCACCAACAGGGTATAGCAATCAGCCCCAGCATTTT
TRBD2,NA,TRBV19,14,TRBJ2-7,CASSLAGGSYEQYF,TGTGCCAGTAGTCTAGCGGGGGGTTCCTACGAGCAGTACTTC
TRBD2,NA,TRBV28,19,TRBJ2-1,CASSLEREDIWSSYNEQFF,TGTGCCAGCAGTTTAGAGCGGGAGGATATATGGAGCTCCTACAATGAGCAGTTCTTC
NA,NA,TRBV19,15,TRBJ2-5,CASSPRRASHATQYF,TGTGCCAGTAGTCCCCGAAGAGCCTCTCATGCGACCCAGTACTTC
TRBD2,NA,TRBV11-2,15,TRBJ2-5,CASSRRLAGQETQYF,TGTGCCAGCAGCCGGCGACTAGCGGGTCAAGAGACCCAGTACTTC
TRBD2,NA,TRBV5-1,15,TRBJ2-1,CASSFLAGVVDEQFF,TGCGCCAGCAGCTTTCTAGCGGGAGTTGTAGATGAGCAGTTCTTC
NA,NA,TRBV4-1,19,TRBJ2-2,CASSQSRGTSAFTPGELFF,TGCGCCAGCAGCCAATCCCGCGGGACTTCCGCCTTCACGCCCGGGGAGCTGTTTTTT
NA,NA,TRBV5-1,11,TRBJ2-3,CASSLQDTQYF,TGCGCCAGCAGCTTGCAAGATACGCAGTATTTT
TRBD1,NA,TRBV5-1,14,TRBJ2-7,CASSWTGGSYEQYF,TGCGCCAGCAGCTGGACAGGGGGGTCCTACGAGCAGTACTTC
NA,NA,TRBV6-5,13,TRBJ1-1,CASSYWRETEAFF,TGTGCCAGCAGTTATTGGCGGGAAACTGAAGCTTTCTTT
TRBD1,NA,TRBV7-9,13,TRBJ1-4,CAGQTGVIEKLFF,TGTGCCGGCCAGACAGGGGTCATTGAAAAACTGTTTTTT
NA,many,TRBV5-1,13,TRBJ2-7,CASSPRGLYEQYF,TGCGCCAGCAGCCCCCGGGGACTCTACGAGCAGTACTTC
TRBD2,NA,TRBV28,12,TRBJ2-2,CASSLGRAELFF,TGTGCCAGCAGTTTGGGGAGGGCCGAGCTGTTTTTT
NA,NA,TRBV30,16,TRBJ1-5,CACSGGWTAHNQPQHF,TGTGCCTGTAGCGGGGGGTGGACAGCACATAATCAGCCCCAGCATTTT
NA,NA,TRBV7-9,13,TRBJ2-5,CALLGTHQETQYF,TGTGCCCTTCTGGGGACTCATCAAGAGACCCAGTACTTC
NA,NA,TRBV10-3,13,TRBJ1-5,CAISESGGQPQHF,TGTGCCATCAGTGAGTCCGGAGGTCAGCCCCAGCATTTT
TRBD2,once,TRBV29-1,19,TRBJ2-3,CSVERMGTSGRASTDTQYF,TGCAGCGTTGAACGTATGGGGACTAGCGGGAGGGCGAGCACAGATACGCAGTATTTT
TRBD1,NA,TRBV19,17,TRBJ1-4,CASSILDRGVANEKLFF,TGTGCCAGTAGTATACTGGACAGGGGGGTGGCTAATGAAAAACTGTTTTTT
NA,NA,TRBV25-1,17,TRBJ1-4,CASSEFWEGDTGEKLFF,TGTGCCAGCAGTGAATTTTGGGAAGGGGACACGGGAGAAAAACTGTTTTTT
TRBD2,NA,TRBV29-1,15,TRBJ2-1,CSVERTSGSYNEQFF,TGCAGCGTTGAAAGGACTAGCGGGAGCTACAATGAGCAGTTCTTC
TRBD2,many,TRBV4-1,14,TRBJ2-5,CASSLLAAGVAQYF,TGCGCCAGCAGCCTACTAGCGGCCGGGGTGGCCCAGTACTTC
NA,once,TRBV29-1,14,TRBJ1-3,CSVATGSSGNTIYF,TGCAGCGTTGCAACAGGGAGCTCTGGAAACACCATATATTTT
NA,NA,TRBV30,11,TRBJ2-1,CAWSAFSPQFF,TGTGCCTGGAGTGCTTTCAGTCCGCAGTTCTTC
TRBD1,NA,TRBV29-1,14,TRBJ1-1,CSVAGQGAGVRAFF,TGCAGCGTAGCGGGACAGGGGGCGGGAGTGAGGGCTTTCTTT
TRBD1,few,TRBV4-1,15,TRBJ2-7,CASSQRSGGTYEQYF,TGCGCCAGCAGCCAAAGATCAGGGGGAACCTACGAGCAGTACTTC
TRBD1,NA,TRBV7-2,15,TRBJ1-2,CASSPDRGANYGYTF,TGTGCCAGCAGCCCCGACAGGGGGGCTAACTATGGCTACACCTTC
NA,NA,TRBV11-2,13,TRBJ2-3,CASSVPLAKAQYF,TGTGCCAGCAGCGTCCCTCTAGCGAAGGCGCAGTATTTT
TRBD1,many,TRBV5-1,14,TRBJ1-1,CASSLQGARTEAFF,TGCGCCAGCAGCTTGCAGGGGGCGCGCACTGAAGCTTTCTTT
NA,NA,TRBV29-1,13,TRBJ2-7,CSVGWDNSYEQYF,TGCAGCGTTGGCTGGGACAACTCCTACGAGCAGTACTTC
NA,few,TRBV6-5,14,TRBJ1-1,CASKRGHANTEAFF,TGTGCCAGCAAAAGGGGACACGCGAACACTGAAGCTTTCTTT
TRBD1,NA,TRBV7-2,13,TRBJ1-2,CASRDRGLVGYTF,TGTGCCAGCAGGGACAGGGGGCTGGTTGGCTACACCTTC
TRBD2,NA,TRBV27,13,TRBJ2-3,CASRRTSLDTQYF,TGTGCCAGCAGGAGGACTAGCTTGGATACGCAGTATTTT
NA,NA,TRBV6-5,14,TRBJ2-1,CASNLGSRYNEQFF,TGTGCCAGCAACCTCGGGAGTCGCTACAATGAGCAGTTCTTC
TRBD1,NA,TRBV5-4,14,TRBJ2-5,CASSPGDRQETQYF,TGTGCCAGCAGCCCCGGGGACAGGCAAGAGACCCAGTACTTC
TRBD1,NA,TRBV5-1,16,TRBJ2-2,CASSRDRRLSTGELFF,TGCGCCAGCTCCCGGGACAGGCGTCTTTCCACCGGGGAGCTGTTTTTT
NA,once,TRBV19,15,TRBJ1-1,CASSIWAAGNTEAFF,TGTGCCAGTAGTATTTGGGCAGCAGGGAACACTGAAGCTTTCTTT
NA,NA,TRBV28,13,TRBJ1-2,CASSSSPGYGYTF,TGTGCCAGCAGTTCAAGCCCAGGTTATGGCTACACCTTC
NA,NA,TRBV6-1,15,TRBJ1-1,CASSEQSGLNTEAFF,TGTGCCAGCAGTGAACAATCGGGGTTGAACACTGAAGCTTTCTTT
NA,NA,TRBV3-1/TRBV3-2,17,TRBJ2-1,CASSATEGVSSYNEQFF,TGTGCCAGCAGCGCGACCGAAGGGGTGAGCTCCTACAATGAGCAGTTCTTC
NA,NA,TRBV3-1/TRBV3-2,14,TRBJ2-7,CASSQGQAIYEQYF,TGTGCCAGCAGCCAAGGGCAGGCGATCTACGAGCAGTACTTC
TRBD1,NA,TRBV4-2,17,TRBJ2-7,CASSQDEGQGFPYEQYF,TGTGCCAGCAGCCAAGATGAGGGACAGGGGTTTCCCTACGAGCAGTACTTC
NA,NA,TRBV4-1,15,TRBJ2-1,CASSPRGAKAHEQFF,TGCGCCAGCAGCCCCCGGGGGGCTAAGGCCCATGAGCAGTTCTTC